This TCR beta chain comes out of a study of blood T cell repertoires in COVID-19. Per the original methods: It was from reference gene primer amplification that nucleated cell counts were estimated. Generated by immunoSEQ multiplex PCR, the TCRdb table keeps only in-frame clones and is missing some. V and J calls and clone size come straight from that table; D and trimming were deduced from the DNA. The sample includes around 300,000 clones, about nine tenths of them seen just once. The germline V gene encodes CDR1 MDHEN and CDR2 SYDVKM. V shed 7 bases and J 2 bases; nucleotides not matched to a gene: 12. The CDR3 covers 16 residues.

The rearrangement joins TRBV28 to TRBJ2-7, with TRBD1 matching 9 bases. The source material was PBMCs or T cells enriched from blood (not recorded which). This receptor was identified in a woman aged 25 to 39 who had recovered from COVID-19. In nucleotides, the CDR3 is TGTGCCAGCATCAAGCCCCCCGGGACAGGGACCTACGAGCAGTACTTC. Its protein product is CASIKPPGTGTYEQYF.